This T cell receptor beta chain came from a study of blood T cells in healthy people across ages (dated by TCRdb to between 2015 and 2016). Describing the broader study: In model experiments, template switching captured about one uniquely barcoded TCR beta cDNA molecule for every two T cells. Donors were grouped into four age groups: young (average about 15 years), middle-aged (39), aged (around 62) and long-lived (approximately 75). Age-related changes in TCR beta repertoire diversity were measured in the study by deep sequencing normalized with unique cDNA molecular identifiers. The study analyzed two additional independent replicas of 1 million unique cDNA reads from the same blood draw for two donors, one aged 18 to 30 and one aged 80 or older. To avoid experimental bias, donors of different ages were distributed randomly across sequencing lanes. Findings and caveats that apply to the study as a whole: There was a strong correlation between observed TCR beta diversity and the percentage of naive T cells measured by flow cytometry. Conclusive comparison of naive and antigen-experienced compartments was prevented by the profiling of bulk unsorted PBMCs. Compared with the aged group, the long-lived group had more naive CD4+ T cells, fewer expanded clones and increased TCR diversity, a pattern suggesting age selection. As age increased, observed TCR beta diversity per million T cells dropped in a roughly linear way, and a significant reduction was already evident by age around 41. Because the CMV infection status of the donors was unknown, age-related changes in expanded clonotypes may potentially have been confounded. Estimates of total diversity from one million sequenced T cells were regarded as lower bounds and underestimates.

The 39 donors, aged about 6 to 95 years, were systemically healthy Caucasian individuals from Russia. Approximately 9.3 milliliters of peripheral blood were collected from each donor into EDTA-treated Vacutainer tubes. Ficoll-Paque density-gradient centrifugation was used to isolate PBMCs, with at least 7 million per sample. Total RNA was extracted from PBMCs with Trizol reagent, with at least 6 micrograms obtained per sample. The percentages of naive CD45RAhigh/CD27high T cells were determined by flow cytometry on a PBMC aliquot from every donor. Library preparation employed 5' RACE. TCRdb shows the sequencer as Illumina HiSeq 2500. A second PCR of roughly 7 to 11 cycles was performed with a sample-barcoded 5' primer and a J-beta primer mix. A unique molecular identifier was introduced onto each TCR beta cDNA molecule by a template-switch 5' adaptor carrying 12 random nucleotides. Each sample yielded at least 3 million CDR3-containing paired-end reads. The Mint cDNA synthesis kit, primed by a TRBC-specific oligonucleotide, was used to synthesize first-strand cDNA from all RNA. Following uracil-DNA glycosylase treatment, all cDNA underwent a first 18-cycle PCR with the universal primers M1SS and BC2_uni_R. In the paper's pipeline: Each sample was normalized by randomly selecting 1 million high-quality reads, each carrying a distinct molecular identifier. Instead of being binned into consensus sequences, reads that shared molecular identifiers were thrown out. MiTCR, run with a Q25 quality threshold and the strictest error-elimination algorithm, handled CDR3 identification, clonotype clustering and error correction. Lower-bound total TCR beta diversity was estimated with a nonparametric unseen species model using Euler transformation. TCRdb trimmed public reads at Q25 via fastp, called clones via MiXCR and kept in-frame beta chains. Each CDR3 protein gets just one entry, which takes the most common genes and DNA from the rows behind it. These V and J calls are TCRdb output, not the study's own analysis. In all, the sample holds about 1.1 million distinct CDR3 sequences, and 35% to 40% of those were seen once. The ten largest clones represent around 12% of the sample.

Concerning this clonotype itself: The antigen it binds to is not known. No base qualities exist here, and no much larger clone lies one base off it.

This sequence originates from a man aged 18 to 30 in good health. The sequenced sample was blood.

The base sequence is TGCGCCAGCAGCCAAGTCCCTTACCCGAACTACGAGCAGTACTTC. Protein translation: CASSQVPYPNYEQYF. The rearranged segments are TRBV4-1 and TRBJ2-7; the D gene identity is not certain. For CDR1 and CDR2, the germline V gene lists MGHRA and YSYEKL. The germline ends are 13 bases apart after V is trimmed by 1 base and J by 3 bases. From its cysteine to its phenylalanine, the CDR3 spans 15 amino acids. Here the CDR3 DNA is all that survives: 45 bases in frame from base 1.